A selection of T cell receptor beta chains follows, all from one sample in a study of blood T cell repertoires in COVID-19. Assay: immunoSEQ multiplex PCR; the TCRdb copy retains only in-frame clones and omits some. The table records a few hundred thousand clones, roughly 86% of them present only once. Material for sequencing was PBMCs or T cells enriched from blood (not recorded which). Receptors originate from a woman aged 18-30 years who had recovered from COVID-19. Both conserved end residues are part of each CDR3. A D gene is named only where the DNA matches it firmly. Rows give clone size only sometimes, using once, few, many, or a class for an expanded clone.

clone size	V gene	J gene	D gene	CDR3 protein	CDR3 DNA
-	TRBV7-3	TRBJ1-2	TRBD1	CASSVDRGTMDGYTF	TGTGCCAGCAGTGTAGACAGGGGAACGATGGATGGCTACACCTTC
-	TRBV7-8	TRBJ1-6	TRBD1	CASSLAQRDRARYSPLHF	TGTGCCAGCAGCTTAGCGCAGCGGGACAGGGCCCGATATTCACCCCTCCACTTT
-	TRBV7-2	TRBJ1-2	-	CASSLSRARTGYTF	TGTGCCAGCAGCTTATCGCGGGCCCGAACTGGCTACACCTTC
-	TRBV18	TRBJ1-4	TRBD1	CASSPRRTGVNEKLFF	TGTGCCAGCTCACCAAGGAGGACAGGGGTTAATGAAAAACTGTTTTTT
few	TRBV19	TRBJ1-1	TRBD1	CASSMGTGQNTEAFF	TGTGCCAGTAGTATGGGGACAGGGCAGAACACTGAAGCTTTCTTT
-	TRBV9	TRBJ2-2	-	CASSVEPVYGTGELFF	TGTGCCAGCAGCGTAGAGCCCGTTTATGGCACCGGGGAGCTGTTTTTT
-	TRBV4-3	TRBJ2-7	-	CASSQAIFAGDYEQYF	TGCGCCAGCAGCCAAGCGATATTCGCCGGAGACTACGAGCAGTACTTC
-	TRBV19	TRBJ1-5	TRBD1	CASSIWTGRQPQHF	TGTGCCAGTAGTATCTGGACAGGCCGCCAGCCCCAGCATTTT
-	TRBV9	TRBJ2-1	TRBD2	CASSVGTLPPGLAGISSYNEQFF	TGTGCCAGCAGCGTAGGGACGCTACCTCCGGGACTAGCGGGGATTAGCTCCTACAATGAGCAGTTCTTC
-	TRBV19	TRBJ2-7	-	CASSFAPTYEQYF	TGTGCCAGTAGTTTTGCCCCTACCTACGAGCAGTACTTC
once	TRBV11-3	TRBJ2-3	TRBD2	CASSFGREASTDTQYF	TGTGCCAGCAGCTTCGGGCGGGAGGCGAGTACAGATACGCAGTATTTT
-	TRBV9	TRBJ2-1	-	CASSVDGASSYNEQFF	TGTGCCAGCAGCGTAGATGGGGCTAGCTCCTACAATGAGCAGTTCTTC
-	TRBV4-3	TRBJ2-7	TRBD2	CASSSGLAGVYEQYF	TGCGCCAGCAGTTCAGGACTAGCGGGAGTCTACGAGCAGTACTTC
-	TRBV5-1	TRBJ2-7	-	CASSLVATGRSYEQYF	TGCGCCAGCAGCTTGGTCGCAACGGGGAGGTCCTACGAGCAGTACTTC
-	TRBV7-2	TRBJ1-6	-	CASSPRTGLHSPLHF	TGTGCCAGCAGCCCCCGTACAGGGCTGCATTCACCCCTCCACTTT
-	TRBV19	TRBJ2-4	TRBD1	CASSTWTGDIQYF	TGTGCCAGTAGTACCTGGACAGGGGACATTCAGTACTTC
-	TRBV6-4	TRBJ2-1	-	CASQATVGQFF	TGTGCCAGCCAAGCCACAGTAGGGCAGTTCTTC
once	TRBV5-1	TRBJ2-3	TRBD1	CASSPGQAADTQYF	TGCGCCAGCAGCCCTGGACAGGCGGCAGATACGCAGTATTTT
-	TRBV19	TRBJ1-5	-	CASSIDRDQPQHF	TGTGCCAGTAGTATAGACAGGGATCAGCCCCAGCATTTT
-	TRBV7-8	TRBJ2-7	-	CASSSVANRQLSSYEQYF	TGTGCCAGCAGCTCAGTTGCGAACCGACAGTTAAGCTCCTACGAGCAGTACTTC
-	TRBV27	TRBJ1-4	-	CASSFAGGEKLFF	TGTGCCAGCAGTTTTGCGGGTGGCGAAAAACTGTTTTTT
-	TRBV25-1	TRBJ2-3	TRBD2	CASSVRRGGTDTQYF	TGTGCCAGCAGTGTACGGCGGGGGGGAACAGATACGCAGTATTTT
-	TRBV4-1	TRBJ2-1	-	CASSPLDSPSYNEQFF	TGCGCCAGCAGCCCACTAGATTCCCCCTCCTACAATGAGCAGTTCTTC
-	TRBV11-2	TRBJ1-4	-	CASSLGIGLNEKLFF	TGTGCCAGCAGCTTAGGGATTGGGCTCAATGAAAAACTGTTTTTT
-	TRBV7-9	TRBJ2-7	TRBD2	CASSRGLAGVGEQYF	TGTGCCAGCAGCCGCGGACTAGCGGGAGTGGGCGAGCAGTACTTC
-	TRBV18	TRBJ1-5	TRBD1	CASSPDRGYQPQHF	TGTGCCAGCTCCCCGGACAGGGGGTATCAGCCCCAGCATTTT
once	TRBV6-4	TRBJ2-3	TRBD2	CASSDSGGATDTQYF	TGTGCCAGCAGTGACAGCGGGGGGGCCACAGATACGCAGTATTTT
-	TRBV3-1/TRBV3-2	TRBJ1-5	-	CASSQEEYRRDQPQHF	TGTGCCAGCAGCCAAGAGGAGTACAGGAGAGATCAGCCCCAGCATTTT
-	TRBV7-2	TRBJ2-1	-	CASSLVLPQDSEQFF	TGTGCCAGCAGCTTAGTGCTACCACAAGACAGTGAGCAGTTCTTC
-	TRBV6-4	TRBJ1-4	-	CASSVWIGEKLFF	TGTGCCAGCAGTGTCTGGATCGGGGAAAAACTGTTTTTT
-	TRBV19	TRBJ1-2	TRBD1	CASSDFVGTGDYGYTF	TGTGCCAGTAGCGATTTCGTCGGGACAGGGGACTATGGCTACACCTTC
-	TRBV28	TRBJ2-7	-	CASSLGTPSYEQYF	TGTGCCAGCAGTTTAGGGACACCCTCCTACGAGCAGTACTTC
-	TRBV3-1/TRBV3-2	TRBJ2-7	TRBD2	CASSPGLAVYEQYF	TGTGCCAGCAGCCCGGGACTAGCGGTCTACGAGCAGTACTTC
-	TRBV5-1	TRBJ1-3	TRBD1	CASSLQWGQSGNTIYF	TGCGCCAGCAGCTTGCAGTGGGGACAGTCTGGAAACACCATATATTTT
-	TRBV5-1	TRBJ1-2	-	CASSLALSRENYGYTF	TGCGCCAGCAGCTTGGCCCTTAGTAGGGAGAACTATGGCTACACCTTC
-	TRBV5-4	TRBJ1-2	-	CASSPDINYGYTF	TGTGCCAGCAGCCCGGACATCAACTATGGCTACACCTTC
-	TRBV6-6	TRBJ2-4	-	CASSYGHRAKNIQYF	TGTGCCAGCAGTTACGGACACCGAGCCAAAAACATTCAGTACTTC
-	TRBV11-1	TRBJ2-3	TRBD1	CASSYGQGRYTDTQYF	TGTGCCAGCAGCTACGGACAGGGGAGGTACACAGATACGCAGTATTTT
-	TRBV12-5	TRBJ2-5	TRBD1	CASGLGQEQETQYF	TGTGCTAGTGGTTTAGGACAGGAGCAAGAGACCCAGTACTTC
-	TRBV2	TRBJ1-4	TRBD1	CATLGGQGAATNEKLFF	TGTGCCACTCTAGGGGGACAGGGGGCTGCAACTAATGAAAAACTGTTTTTT
-	TRBV6-2/TRBV6-3	TRBJ2-7	TRBD2	CASSSLAGAWLGEQYF	TGTGCCAGCAGTTCACTAGCGGGGGCCTGGCTTGGGGAGCAGTACTTC
many	TRBV30	TRBJ2-7	-	CAWSPQDSYEQYF	TGTGCCTGGAGTCCCCAGGATTCCTACGAGCAGTACTTC
-	TRBV27	TRBJ1-6	-	CASRPQMGGDQGALHF	TGTGCCAGCAGACCCCAAATGGGAGGGGACCAAGGAGCCCTCCACTTT
-	TRBV18	TRBJ1-6	-	CASSPDSVGSPLHF	TGTGCCAGCTCACCGGACAGTGTGGGATCACCCCTCCACTTT
once	TRBV28	TRBJ2-1	TRBD2	CASTVPGLVREQFF	TGTGCCAGCACCGTACCGGGACTAGTTCGTGAGCAGTTCTTC
-	TRBV7-2	TRBJ2-2	-	CASSLEGGVGELFF	TGTGCCAGCAGCTTAGAGGGGGGGGTCGGGGAGCTGTTTTTT
-	TRBV12-5	TRBJ1-5	-	CASGLRAKSNQPQHF	TGTGCTAGTGGTTTGAGAGCAAAGTCCAATCAGCCCCAGCATTTT
-	TRBV25-1	TRBJ2-3	-	CASSDSGSGTDTQYF	TGTGCCAGCAGTGATTCGGGGTCCGGCACAGATACGCAGTATTTT
-	TRBV28	TRBJ1-1	-	CATRRRVRDTEAFF	TGTGCCACCCGCAGGAGGGTCCGGGACACTGAAGCTTTCTTT
-	TRBV19	TRBJ1-1	-	CASTGGRAEAFF	TGTGCCAGTACCGGGGGTCGGGCTGAAGCTTTCTTT
once	TRBV7-8	TRBJ1-3	TRBD1	CASSTHRGLSGNTIYF	TGTGCCAGCAGCACGCACAGGGGACTCTCTGGAAACACCATATATTTT
few	TRBV29-1	TRBJ1-2	-	CSVEWGGNNLYGYTF	TGCAGCGTTGAATGGGGGGGGAATAACCTCTATGGCTACACCTTC
-	TRBV7-9	TRBJ2-7	-	CASSTQDSSNYEQYF	TGTGCCAGCAGCACGCAGGACAGCTCCAACTACGAGCAGTACTTC
few	TRBV15	TRBJ2-2	TRBD1	CATRTGGSNTGELFF	TGTGCCACTAGGACAGGGGGGTCCAACACCGGGGAGCTGTTTTTT